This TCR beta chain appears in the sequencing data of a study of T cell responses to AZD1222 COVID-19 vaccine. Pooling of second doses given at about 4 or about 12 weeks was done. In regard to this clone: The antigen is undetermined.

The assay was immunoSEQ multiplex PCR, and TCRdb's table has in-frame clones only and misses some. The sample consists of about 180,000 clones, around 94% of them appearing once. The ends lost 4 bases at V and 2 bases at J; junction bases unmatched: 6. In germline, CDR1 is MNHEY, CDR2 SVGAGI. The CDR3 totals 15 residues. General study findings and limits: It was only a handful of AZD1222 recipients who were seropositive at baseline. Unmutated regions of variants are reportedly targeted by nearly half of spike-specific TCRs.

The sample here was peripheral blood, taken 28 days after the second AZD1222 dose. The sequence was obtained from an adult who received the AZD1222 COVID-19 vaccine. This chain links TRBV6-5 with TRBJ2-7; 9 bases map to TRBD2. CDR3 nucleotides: TGTGCCAGCAGTTCGGTTGGCGGGGGGGCCTACGAGCAGTACTTC. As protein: CASSSVGGGAYEQYF.